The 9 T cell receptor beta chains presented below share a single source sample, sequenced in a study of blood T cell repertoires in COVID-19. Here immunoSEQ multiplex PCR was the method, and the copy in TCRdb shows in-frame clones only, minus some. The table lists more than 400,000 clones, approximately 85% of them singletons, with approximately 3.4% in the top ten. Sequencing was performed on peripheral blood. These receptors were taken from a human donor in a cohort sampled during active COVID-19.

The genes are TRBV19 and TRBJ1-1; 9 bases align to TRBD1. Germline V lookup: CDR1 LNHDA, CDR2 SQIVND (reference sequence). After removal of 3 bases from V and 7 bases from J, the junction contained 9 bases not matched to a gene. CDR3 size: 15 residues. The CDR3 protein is CASSITLGTGSEAFF. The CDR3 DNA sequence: TGTGCCAGTAGTATCACCCTTGGGACAGGGAGTGAAGCTTTCTTT.

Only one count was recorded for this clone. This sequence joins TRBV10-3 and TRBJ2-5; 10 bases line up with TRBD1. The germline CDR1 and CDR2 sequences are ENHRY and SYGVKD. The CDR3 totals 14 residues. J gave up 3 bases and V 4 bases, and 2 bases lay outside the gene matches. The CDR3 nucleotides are TGTGCCATCAGTGGGGACAGGGGAGAAGAGACCCAGTACTTC. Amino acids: CAISGDRGEETQYF.

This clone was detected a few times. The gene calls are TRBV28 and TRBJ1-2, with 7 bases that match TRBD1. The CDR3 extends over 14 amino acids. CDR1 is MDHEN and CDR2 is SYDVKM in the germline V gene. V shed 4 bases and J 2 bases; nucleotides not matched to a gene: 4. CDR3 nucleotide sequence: TGTGCCAGCAGTTCGTCGGACAGGAACTATGGCTACACCTTC. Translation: CASSSSDRNYGYTF.

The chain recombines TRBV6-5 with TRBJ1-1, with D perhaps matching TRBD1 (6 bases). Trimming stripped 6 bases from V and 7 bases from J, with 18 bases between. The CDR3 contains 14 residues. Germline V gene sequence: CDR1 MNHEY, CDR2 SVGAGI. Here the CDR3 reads CASRPQLVRGEAFF. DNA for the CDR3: TGTGCCAGCAGACCCCAGTTGGTCAGGGGTGAAGCTTTCTTT.

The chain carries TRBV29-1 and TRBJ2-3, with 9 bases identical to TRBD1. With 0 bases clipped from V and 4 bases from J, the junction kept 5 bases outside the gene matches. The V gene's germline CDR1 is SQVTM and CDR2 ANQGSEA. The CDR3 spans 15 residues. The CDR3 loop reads CSVEDPDRGADTQYF. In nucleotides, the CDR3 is TGCAGCGTTGAAGATCCCGACAGGGGGGCAGATACGCAGTATTTT.

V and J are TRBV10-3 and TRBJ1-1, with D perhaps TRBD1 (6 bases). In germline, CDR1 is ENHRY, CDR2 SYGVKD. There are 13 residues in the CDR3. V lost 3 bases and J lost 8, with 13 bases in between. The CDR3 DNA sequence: TGTGCCATCAGTGACAGACAGGTAGTAGAAGCTTTCTTT. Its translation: CAISDRQVVEAFF.

The CDR3 DNA reads as TGTGCCAGCAGCTCGGGACAGGGGATCATGAGAGGAAACTATGGCTACACCTTC. Amino acid sequence: CASSSGQGIMRGNYGYTF. V usage is TRBV5-4 and J usage is TRBJ1-2; TRBD1 matches at 10 bases. The J segment lost 2 bases and the V segment lost 3 bases, leaving 13 bases of the junction unmatched. The length of the CDR3 is 18 residues. The germline gives CDR1 SGHNT, CDR2 YYREEE (reference sequence).

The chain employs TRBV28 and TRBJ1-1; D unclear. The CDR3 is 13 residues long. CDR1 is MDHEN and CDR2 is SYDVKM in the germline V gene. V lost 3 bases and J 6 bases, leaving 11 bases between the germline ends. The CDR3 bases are TGTGCCAGCAGTTTCTTCATGGGCTCTGAAGCTTTCTTT. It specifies CASSFFMGSEAFF.

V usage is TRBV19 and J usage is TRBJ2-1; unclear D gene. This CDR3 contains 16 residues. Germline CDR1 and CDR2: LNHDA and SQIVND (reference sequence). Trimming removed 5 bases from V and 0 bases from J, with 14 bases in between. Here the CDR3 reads CASSSPLAYSYNEQFF. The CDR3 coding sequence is TGTGCCAGTAGTTCTCCCCTTGCCTACTCCTACAATGAGCAGTTCTTC.